This T cell receptor (beta chain) emerged from a study of vaccination effects on CD4 cells after COVID-19. Study overall: The median interval between the second dose and post-vaccine sampling was 72 days. Overall study findings and caveats: Infection- and vaccine-induced clones contracted markedly late after vaccination.

Worth noting for this clone: No antigen is known for it.

Trimming left V 6 bases short and J 5 bases short, with 23 bases between. The germline CDR1 and CDR2 sequences are ENHRY and SYGVKD. The length of the CDR3 is 16 residues. A 10-day culture period preceded the isolation of CD4+ T cells. Two doses of either BNT162b2 or mRNA-1273 were given to each participant. Days 3 and 7 were when half the medium was replaced with IL-2 medium. Generated by immunoSEQ multiplex PCR, the TCRdb table keeps only in-frame clones and is missing some. The sample has approximately 60,000 clones; 78% are singletons. This clonotype originated in a human donor who received a COVID-19 vaccine. Sample: CD4+ T cells from PBMCs cultured without peptide, taken after COVID-19 vaccination. The gene calls are TRBV10-3 and TRBJ2-7; possibly TRBD1 or TRBD2 for D (5 bases each). CDR3 DNA sequence: TGTGCCATCAGCCGCGCCGGGACGGGCGATTTTAACGAGCAGTACTTC. Its translation: CAISRAGTGDFNEQYF.